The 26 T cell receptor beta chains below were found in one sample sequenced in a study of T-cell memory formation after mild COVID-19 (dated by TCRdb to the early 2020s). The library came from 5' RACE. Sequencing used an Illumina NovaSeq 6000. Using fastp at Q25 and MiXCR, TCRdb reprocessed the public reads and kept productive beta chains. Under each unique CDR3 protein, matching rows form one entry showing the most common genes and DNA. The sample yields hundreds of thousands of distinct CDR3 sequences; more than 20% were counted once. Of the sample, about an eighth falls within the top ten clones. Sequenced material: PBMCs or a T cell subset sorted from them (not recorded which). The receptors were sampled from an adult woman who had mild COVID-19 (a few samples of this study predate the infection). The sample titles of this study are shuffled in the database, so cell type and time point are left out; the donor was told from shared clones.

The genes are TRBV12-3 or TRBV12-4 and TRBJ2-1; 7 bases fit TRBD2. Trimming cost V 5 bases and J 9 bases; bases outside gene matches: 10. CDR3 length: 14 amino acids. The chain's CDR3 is CASSLSWEGGEQFF. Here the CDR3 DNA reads TGTGCCAGCAGTCTTTCGTGGGAGGGCGGTGAGCAGTTCTTC.

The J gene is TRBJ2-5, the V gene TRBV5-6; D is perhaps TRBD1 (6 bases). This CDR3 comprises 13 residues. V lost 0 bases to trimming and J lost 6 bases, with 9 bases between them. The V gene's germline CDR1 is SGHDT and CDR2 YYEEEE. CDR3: CASSLDRAKTQYF. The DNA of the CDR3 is TGTGCCAGCAGCTTGGACAGGGCGAAGACCCAGTACTTC.

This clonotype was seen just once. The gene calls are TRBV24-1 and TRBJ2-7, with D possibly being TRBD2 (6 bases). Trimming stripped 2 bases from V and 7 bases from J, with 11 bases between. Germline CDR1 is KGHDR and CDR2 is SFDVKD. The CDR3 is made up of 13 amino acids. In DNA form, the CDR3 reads TGTGCCACCAGTGATTGGAGGGGTGGAGAGCAGTACTTC. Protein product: CATSDWRGGEQYF.

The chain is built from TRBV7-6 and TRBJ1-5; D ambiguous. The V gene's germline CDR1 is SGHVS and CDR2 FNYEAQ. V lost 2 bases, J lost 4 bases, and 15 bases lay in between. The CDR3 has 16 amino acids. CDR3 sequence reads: CASSLPSAALNQPQHF. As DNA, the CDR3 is TGTGCCAGCAGCTTACCCTCGGCAGCTCTAAATCAGCCCCAGCATTTT. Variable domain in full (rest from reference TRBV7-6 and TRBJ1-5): GAGVSQSPRYKVTKRGQDVALRCDPISGHVSLYWYRQALGQGPEFLTYFNYEAQQDKSGLPNDRFSAERPEGSISTLTIQRTEQRDSAMYRCASSLPSAALNQPQHFGDGTRLSIL.

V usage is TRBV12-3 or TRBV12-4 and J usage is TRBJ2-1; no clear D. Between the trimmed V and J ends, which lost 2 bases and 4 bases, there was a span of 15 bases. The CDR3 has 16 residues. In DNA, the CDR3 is TGTGCCAGCAGTTTAAAGCCGCTGCCGGCGTACAATGAGCAGTTCTTC. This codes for CASSLKPLPAYNEQFF.

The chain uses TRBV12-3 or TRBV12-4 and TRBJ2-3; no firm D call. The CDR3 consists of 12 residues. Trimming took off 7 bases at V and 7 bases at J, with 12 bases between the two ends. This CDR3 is CASKTAINTQYF. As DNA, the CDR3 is TGTGCCAGCAAAACTGCCATTAATACGCAGTATTTT.

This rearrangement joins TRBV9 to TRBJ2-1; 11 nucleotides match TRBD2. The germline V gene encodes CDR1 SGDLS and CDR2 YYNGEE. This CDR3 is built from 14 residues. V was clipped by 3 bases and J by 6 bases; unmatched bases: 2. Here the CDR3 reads CASSELAGVNEQFF. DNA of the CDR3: TGTGCCAGCAGCGAACTAGCGGGAGTCAATGAGCAGTTCTTC.

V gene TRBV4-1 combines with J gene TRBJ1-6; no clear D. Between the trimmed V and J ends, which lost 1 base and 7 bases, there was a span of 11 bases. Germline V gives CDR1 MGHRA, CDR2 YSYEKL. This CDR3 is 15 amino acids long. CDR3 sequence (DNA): TGCGCCAGCAGCCAAGCGGCCAGCCTAAATTCACCCCTCCACTTT. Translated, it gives CASSQAASLNSPLHF.

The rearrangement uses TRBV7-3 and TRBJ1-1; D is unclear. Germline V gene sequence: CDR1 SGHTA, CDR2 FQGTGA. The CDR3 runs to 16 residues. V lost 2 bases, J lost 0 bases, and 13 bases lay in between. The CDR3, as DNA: TGTGCCAGCAGCTTAGCCCCCGGAGATTTGAACACTGAAGCTTTCTTT. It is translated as CASSLAPGDLNTEAFF.

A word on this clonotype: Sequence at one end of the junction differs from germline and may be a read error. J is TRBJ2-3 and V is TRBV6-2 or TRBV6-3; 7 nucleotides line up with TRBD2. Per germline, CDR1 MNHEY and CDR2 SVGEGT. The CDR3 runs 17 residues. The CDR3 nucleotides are TGTGCCAGCAGTTACTCGCGGGAGTTGACTAGCATAGATACGCAGTATTTT. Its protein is CASSYSRELTSIDTQYF.

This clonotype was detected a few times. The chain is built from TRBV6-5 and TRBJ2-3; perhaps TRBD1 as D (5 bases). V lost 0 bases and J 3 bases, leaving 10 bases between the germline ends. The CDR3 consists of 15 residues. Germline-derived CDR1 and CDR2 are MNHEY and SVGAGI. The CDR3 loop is CASSYSSRQTDTQYF. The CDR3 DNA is TGTGCCAGCAGTTACTCGAGTCGACAGACAGATACGCAGTATTTT.

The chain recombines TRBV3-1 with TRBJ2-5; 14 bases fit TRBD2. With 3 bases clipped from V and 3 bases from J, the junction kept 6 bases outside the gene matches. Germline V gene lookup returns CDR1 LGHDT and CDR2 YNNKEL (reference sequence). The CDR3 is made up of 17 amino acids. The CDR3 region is CASSQGTSGSGEETQYF. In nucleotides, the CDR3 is TGTGCCAGCAGCCAGGGGACTAGCGGGAGTGGTGAAGAGACCCAGTACTTC.

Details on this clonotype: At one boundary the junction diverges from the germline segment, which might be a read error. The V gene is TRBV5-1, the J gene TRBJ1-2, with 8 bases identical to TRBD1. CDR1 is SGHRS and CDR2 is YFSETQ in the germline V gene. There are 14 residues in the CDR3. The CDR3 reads CASSSGQGGYGYTF. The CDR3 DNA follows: TGTGCCAGCAGTTCCGGACAGGGAGGGTATGGCTACACCTTC.

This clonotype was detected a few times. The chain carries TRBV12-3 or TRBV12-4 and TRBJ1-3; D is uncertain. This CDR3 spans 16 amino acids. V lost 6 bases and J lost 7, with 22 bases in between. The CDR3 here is CASSFYRTGRRNTIYF. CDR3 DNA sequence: TGTGCCAGCAGCTTTTATAGGACCGGGAGACGGAACACCATATATTTT.

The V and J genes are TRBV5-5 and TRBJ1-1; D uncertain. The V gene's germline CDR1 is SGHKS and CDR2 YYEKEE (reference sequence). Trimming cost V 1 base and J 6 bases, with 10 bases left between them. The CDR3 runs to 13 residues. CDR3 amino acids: CASSLRRIPEAFF. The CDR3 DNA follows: TGTGCCAGCAGCTTGAGACGGATTCCTGAAGCTTTCTTT.

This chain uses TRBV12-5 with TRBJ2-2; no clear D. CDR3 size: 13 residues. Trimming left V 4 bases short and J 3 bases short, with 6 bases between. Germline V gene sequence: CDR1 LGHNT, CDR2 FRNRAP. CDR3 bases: TGTGCTAGTGGTTATTCATACACCGGGGAGCTGTTTTTT. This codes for CASGYSYTGELFF.

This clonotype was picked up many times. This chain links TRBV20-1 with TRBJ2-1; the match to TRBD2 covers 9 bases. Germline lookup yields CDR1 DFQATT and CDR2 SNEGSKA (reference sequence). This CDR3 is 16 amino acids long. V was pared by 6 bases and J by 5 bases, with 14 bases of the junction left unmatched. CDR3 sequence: CSATTPSSGDNNEQFF. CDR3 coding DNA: TGCAGTGCCACAACACCGTCTAGCGGGGACAACAATGAGCAGTTCTTC.

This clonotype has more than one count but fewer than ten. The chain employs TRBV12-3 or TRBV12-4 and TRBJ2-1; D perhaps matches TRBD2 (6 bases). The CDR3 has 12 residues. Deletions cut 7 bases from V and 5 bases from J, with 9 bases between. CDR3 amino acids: CASKTRDNEQFF. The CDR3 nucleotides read TGTGCCAGCAAGACTAGGGACAATGAGCAGTTCTTC.

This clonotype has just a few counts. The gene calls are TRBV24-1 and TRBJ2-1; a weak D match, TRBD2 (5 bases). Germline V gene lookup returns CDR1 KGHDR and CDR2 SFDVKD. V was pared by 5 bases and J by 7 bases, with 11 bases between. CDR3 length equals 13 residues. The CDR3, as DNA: TGTGCCACCAGTGCTAGCACACGAAATGAGCAGTTCTTC. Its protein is CATSASTRNEQFF.

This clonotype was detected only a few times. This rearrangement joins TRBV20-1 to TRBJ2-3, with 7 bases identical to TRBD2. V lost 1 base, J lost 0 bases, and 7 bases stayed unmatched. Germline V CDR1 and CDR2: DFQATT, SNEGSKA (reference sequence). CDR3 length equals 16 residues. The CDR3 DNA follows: TGCAGTGCTAGAGGACTAGCCTACTCTAGCACAGATACGCAGTATTTT. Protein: CSARGLAYSSTDTQYF.

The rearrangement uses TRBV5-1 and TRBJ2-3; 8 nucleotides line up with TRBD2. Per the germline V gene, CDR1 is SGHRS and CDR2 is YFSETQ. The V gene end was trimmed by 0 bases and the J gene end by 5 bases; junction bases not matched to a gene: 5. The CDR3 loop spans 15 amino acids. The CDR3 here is CASSLGIGGVDTQYF. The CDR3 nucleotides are TGCGCCAGCAGCTTGGGGATCGGGGGGGTAGATACGCAGTATTTT.

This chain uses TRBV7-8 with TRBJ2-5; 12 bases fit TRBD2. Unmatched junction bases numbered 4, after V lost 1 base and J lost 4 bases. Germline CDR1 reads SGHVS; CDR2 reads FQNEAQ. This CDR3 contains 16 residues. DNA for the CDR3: TGTGCCAGCAGCTTAGTTGCTAGCGGGGGGGGAGAGACCCAGTACTTC. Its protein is CASSLVASGGGETQYF.

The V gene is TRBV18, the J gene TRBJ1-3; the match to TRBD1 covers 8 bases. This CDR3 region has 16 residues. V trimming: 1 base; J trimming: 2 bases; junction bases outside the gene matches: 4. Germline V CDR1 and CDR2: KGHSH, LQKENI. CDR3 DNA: TGTGCCAGCTCACCACGACAGGGGACGGCTGGAAACACCATATATTTT. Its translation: CASSPRQGTAGNTIYF.

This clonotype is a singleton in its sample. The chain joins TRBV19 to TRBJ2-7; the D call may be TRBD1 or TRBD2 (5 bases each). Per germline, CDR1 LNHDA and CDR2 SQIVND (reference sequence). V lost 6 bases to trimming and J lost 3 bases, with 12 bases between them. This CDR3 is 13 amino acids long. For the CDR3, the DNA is TGTGCCAGTAGGAGGGGAGTCGGCTACGAGCAGTACTTC. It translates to CASRRGVGYEQYF.

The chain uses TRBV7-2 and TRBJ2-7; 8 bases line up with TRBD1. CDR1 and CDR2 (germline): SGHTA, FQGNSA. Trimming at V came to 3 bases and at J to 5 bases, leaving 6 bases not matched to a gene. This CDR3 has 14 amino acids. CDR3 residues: CASSFRDRRDEQYF. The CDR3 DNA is TGTGCCAGCAGCTTCCGGGACAGGAGGGACGAGCAGTACTTC.

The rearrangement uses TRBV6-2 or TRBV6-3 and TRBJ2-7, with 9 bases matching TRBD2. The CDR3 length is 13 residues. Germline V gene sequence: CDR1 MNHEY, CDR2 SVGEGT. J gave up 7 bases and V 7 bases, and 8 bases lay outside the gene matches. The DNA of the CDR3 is TGTGCCAGCACCTTAGCGGGAGCAATTGAGCAGTACTTC. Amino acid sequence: CASTLAGAIEQYF.